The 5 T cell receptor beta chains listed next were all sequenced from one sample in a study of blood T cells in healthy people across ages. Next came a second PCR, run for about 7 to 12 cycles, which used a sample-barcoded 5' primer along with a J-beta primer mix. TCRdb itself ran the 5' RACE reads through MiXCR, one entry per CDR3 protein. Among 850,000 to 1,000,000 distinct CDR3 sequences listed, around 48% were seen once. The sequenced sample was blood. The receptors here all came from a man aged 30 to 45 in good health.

The CDR3, as DNA: TGTGCCAGCAGTGAACAGGGTCAGTATAGCAATCAGCCCCAGCATTTT. This codes for CASSEQGQYSNQPQHF. The chain combines TRBV2 with TRBJ1-5; D is possibly TRBD1 (5 bases). The germline gives CDR1 SNHLY, CDR2 FYNNEI. The CDR3 has 16 amino acids. Between the trimmed V and J ends, which lost 2 bases and 0 bases, there was a span of 11 bases.

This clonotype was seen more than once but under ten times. CDR3 nucleotides: TGTGCCGCGAGACCCAGGCAGACATTCACAGATACGCAGTATTTT. Its protein product is CAARPRQTFTDTQYF. This rearrangement joins TRBV7-9 to TRBJ2-3; D ambiguous. The CDR3 extends over 15 amino acids. V shed 11 bases and J shed 2 bases, with 20 bases lying between them. CDR1 is SEHNR and CDR2 is FQNEAQ in the germline V gene (reference sequence). The variable domain in full, completed from reference TRBV7-9 and TRBJ2-3, reads DTGVSQNPRHKITKRGQNVTFRCDPISEHNRLYWYRQTLGQGPEFLTYFQNEAQLEKSRLLSDRFSAERPKGSFSTLEIQRTEQGDSAMYLCAARPRQTFTDTQYFGPGTRLTVL.

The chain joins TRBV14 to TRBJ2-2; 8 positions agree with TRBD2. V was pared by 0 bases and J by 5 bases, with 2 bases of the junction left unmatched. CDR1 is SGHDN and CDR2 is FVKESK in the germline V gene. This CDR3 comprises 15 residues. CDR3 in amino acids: CASSQEAGVTGELFF. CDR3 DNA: TGTGCCAGCAGCCAAGAAGCGGGGGTTACCGGGGAGCTGTTTTTT.

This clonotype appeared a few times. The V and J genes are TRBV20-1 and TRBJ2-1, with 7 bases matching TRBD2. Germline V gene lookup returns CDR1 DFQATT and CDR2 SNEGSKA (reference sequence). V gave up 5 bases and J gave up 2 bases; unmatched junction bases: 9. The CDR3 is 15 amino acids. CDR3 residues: CSAEPGGGAYNEQFF. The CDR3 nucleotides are TGCAGTGCTGAGCCTGGGGGAGGGGCCTACAATGAGCAGTTCTTC.

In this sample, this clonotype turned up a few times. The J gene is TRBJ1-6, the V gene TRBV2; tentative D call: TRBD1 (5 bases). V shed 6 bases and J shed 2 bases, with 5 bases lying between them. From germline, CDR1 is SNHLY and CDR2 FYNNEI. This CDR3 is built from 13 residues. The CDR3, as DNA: TGTGCCAGCAGGGGGGCCTATAATTCACCCCTCCACTTT. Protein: CASRGAYNSPLHF.